This TCR beta chain derives from a study of blood T cell repertoires in COVID-19. Study context: PBMCs, B-cell-depleted T cells, or T cells were the source of the cDNA or gDNA that made up the material.

Two consecutive negative NP/OP PCR tests, clearance, or resolved symptoms defined Cohort 3 recovery. The CDR3 extends over 15 amino acids. The V end lost 4 bases, the J end lost 0 bases, and 13 bases lay between the germline ends. Germline loops: CDR1 SGHDN, CDR2 FVKESK. Original processing notes: Using reference gene primer amplification, nucleated cell counts were estimated. TCRdb keeps only in-frame clones here, not all; method: immunoSEQ multiplex PCR. For V, J and clone size, that table is used; D and trimming come from the DNA. The sample has 110,000 to 150,000 clones; around four fifths are singletons.

The rearrangement uses TRBV14 and TRBJ2-7, with D perhaps matching TRBD2 (6 bases). Specimen: PBMCs or T cells enriched from blood (not recorded which). The TCR was taken from a middle-aged woman who had recovered from COVID-19. CDR3: CASSPLAGTSYEQYF. CDR3 DNA: TGTGCCAGCAGCCCCCTGGCGGGAACCTCCTACGAGCAGTACTTC.